The 8 T cell receptor beta chains listed next were all sequenced from one sample in a study of low-dose radiotherapy and immunotherapy resistance in tumors. TRAV- and TRBV-specific primers primed first-strand cDNA, covering alpha and beta chains. The authors amplified TCRs for about 18 PCR cycles with a constant-region primer and a V-primer adapter. In TCRdb, the reads were re-called with MiXCR into one record per CDR3 protein. This table has 85,000 to 95,000 distinct CDR3 sequences, 20% to 25% appearing once. Time point described: after trial treatment. Treatment here: LDRT plus nivolumab, ipilimumab, low-dose cyclophosphamide and aspirin (RACIN trial). Sequences were derived from PBMCs, sampled after low-dose radiotherapy plus immunotherapy. These receptors all come from a female donor with ovarian cancer.

This clonotype was detected ten times or more. This sequence joins TRBV28 and TRBJ1-5; possible D gene TRBD1, 6 bases. The germline V and J ends were trimmed by 2 bases and 6 bases, with 17 bases remaining between them. Per the germline V gene, CDR1 is MDHEN and CDR2 is SYDVKM. The length of the CDR3 is 16 residues. DNA for the CDR3: TGTGCCAGCAGTTTAACCCCCGGGCAGGGGATTCAGCCCCAGCATTTT. It encodes CASSLTPGQGIQPQHF.

In its sample, this clonotype was seen many times. The chain joins TRBV6-4 to TRBJ2-7; D is perhaps TRBD2 (6 bases). The CDR3 has 14 residues. Looked up from germline, CDR1 is MRHNA and CDR2 is SNTAGT. The V gene lost 5 bases and the J gene lost 6 bases, with 17 bases spanning the gap. The CDR3, as DNA: TGTGCCAGCAGTAGGGACGCCGGGAGCCTCGAGCAGTACTTC. This translates into CASSRDAGSLEQYF.

Many counts were recorded for this clonotype. This rearrangement joins TRBV18 to TRBJ2-1; TRBD2 aligns across 8 bases. The ends lost 4 bases at V and 0 bases at J; junction bases unmatched: 17. The CDR3 contains 20 residues. Germline V CDR1 and CDR2: KGHSH, LQKENI. The CDR3 nucleotides are TGTGCCAGCTCACGGATGGTCGGTACTAGCGGTGGTAGCTCCTACAATGAGCAGTTCTTC. This codes for CASSRMVGTSGGSSYNEQFF.

This clonotype was recorded at least ten times. The chain carries TRBV10-3 and TRBJ1-3; D perhaps matches TRBD1 (5 bases). Germline V lookup: CDR1 ENHRY, CDR2 SYGVKD. Trimming removed 0 bases at V and 0 bases at J, with 12 bases between. The CDR3 extends over 17 amino acids. The CDR3 DNA is TGTGCCATCAGTGAGTCCCCCGACAGTAGCTCTGGAAACACCATATATTTT. Translating gives CAISESPDSSSGNTIYF.

This clonotype was seen ten or more times. CDR3 nucleotides: TGTGCCAGCAGCTCACCGGGACTAGCTGACACCGGGGAGCTGTTTTTT. As protein: CASSSPGLADTGELFF. The genes are TRBV7-2 and TRBJ2-2, with 9 bases lining up with TRBD2. V gave up 4 bases and J gave up 3 bases; unmatched junction bases: 6. The CDR3 loop spans 16 amino acids. Germline-derived CDR1 and CDR2 are SGHTA and FQGNSA. The whole variable domain, filled in from reference TRBV7-2 and TRBJ2-2, reads GAGVSQSPSNKVTEKGKDVELRCDPISGHTALYWYRQSLGQGLEFLIYFQGNSAPDKSGLPSDRFSAERTGGSVSTLTIQRTQQEDSAVYLCASSSPGLADTGELFFGEGSRLTVL.

This clonotype has only a few counts. The rearrangement links TRBV3-1 to TRBJ1-3; perhaps TRBD1 as D (5 bases). The germline V and J ends were trimmed by 5 bases and 4 bases, with 9 bases remaining between them. The CDR3 loop spans 13 amino acids. Germline CDR1 and CDR2: LGHDT and YNNKEL (reference sequence). The CDR3 DNA reads TGTGCCAGCAGCAGGGACGAAGGAAACACCATATATTTT. Amino acid sequence: CASSRDEGNTIYF.

With regard to this clonotype: A read error is the likely source, as a far larger clone sits one nucleotide away. V is TRBV6-1 and J is TRBJ1-6; 7 bases align to TRBD1. CDR3 length equals 16 residues. Germline V gene sequence: CDR1 MNHNS, CDR2 SASEGT. The CDR3: CASRATGSSFNSPLHF. As DNA, the CDR3 is TGTGCCAGCAGGGCGACAGGGAGCTCCTTTAATTCACCCCTCCACTTT.

A note on this clonotype: The conserved phenylalanine or tryptophan is not found at the CDR3 terminus, so this likely reflects a read error. The chain joins TRBV6-2 or TRBV6-3 to TRBJ2-3; D possibly corresponds to TRBD1 (5 bases). TRBJ1-5 matches the DNA end more closely, so the J call is doubtful. The CDR3 has 14 residues. Germline V gene lookup returns CDR1 MNHEY and CDR2 SVGEGT. CDR3 region: CASSFIRGTDTQHS. CDR3 nucleotides: TGTGCCAGCAGTTTCATCCGGGGCACAGATACGCAGCATTCT.